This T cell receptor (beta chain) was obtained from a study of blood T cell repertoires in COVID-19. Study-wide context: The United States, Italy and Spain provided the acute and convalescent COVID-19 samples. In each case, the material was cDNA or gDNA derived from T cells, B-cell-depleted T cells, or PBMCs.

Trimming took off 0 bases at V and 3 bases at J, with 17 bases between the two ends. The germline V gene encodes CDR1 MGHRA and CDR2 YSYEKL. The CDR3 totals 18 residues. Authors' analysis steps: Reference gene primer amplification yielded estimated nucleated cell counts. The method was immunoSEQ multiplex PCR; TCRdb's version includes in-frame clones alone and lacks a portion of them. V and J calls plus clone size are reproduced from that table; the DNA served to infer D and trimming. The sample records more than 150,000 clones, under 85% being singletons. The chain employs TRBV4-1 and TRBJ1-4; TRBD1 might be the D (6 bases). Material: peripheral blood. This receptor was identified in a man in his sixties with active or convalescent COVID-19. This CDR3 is CASSQDPTGHDSNEKLFF. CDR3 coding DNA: TGCGCCAGCAGCCAAGATCCAACAGGGCACGATTCTAATGAAAAACTGTTTTTT.